A single sample is the source of the 7 T cell receptor beta chains below, sequenced in a study of blood T cell repertoires in COVID-19. The method was immunoSEQ multiplex PCR; TCRdb's version includes in-frame clones alone and lacks a portion of them. This sample has around 300,000 clones, with approximately 83% found just once. The sample was peripheral blood. These receptors were taken from a human donor in a cohort sampled during active COVID-19.

In its sample, this clone was seen a few times. The chain links TRBV29-1 to TRBJ2-3, with 8 bases fitting TRBD1. CDR1 is SQVTM, CDR2 ANQGSEA, per germline. Trimming took 7 bases from V and 5 from J; bases not matched to a gene: 14. The CDR3 sequence is 15 residues long. CDR3 DNA sequence: TGCAGCGGCCGACGGACAGGGCAGCAGGGAGATACGCAGTATTTT. It translates to CSGRRTGQQGDTQYF.

V and J are TRBV3-1 (or the pseudogene TRBV3-2) and TRBJ2-7; TRBD1 matches at 7 bases. V trimming: 2 bases; J trimming: 3 bases; junction bases outside the gene matches: 1. Per germline, CDR1 LGHDT and CDR2 YNNKEL (reference sequence). There are 13 residues in the CDR3. The CDR3 sequence: CASSQRGHYEQYF. In DNA, the CDR3 is TGTGCCAGCAGCCAAAGGGGGCACTACGAGCAGTACTTC.

This clone was detected once. V is TRBV29-1 and J is TRBJ2-1; the D gene is possibly TRBD1 (6 bases). Deletions cut 1 base from V and 10 bases from J, with 14 bases between. Germline loops: CDR1 SQVTM, CDR2 ANQGSEA. This CDR3 spans 13 amino acids. The chain's CDR3 is CSVEVGRGREQFF. In nucleotides, the CDR3 is TGCAGCGTTGAAGTGGGCAGGGGAAGGGAGCAGTTCTTC.

The chain uses TRBV5-4 and TRBJ2-6; D may be TRBD1 (6 bases). V lost 4 bases, J lost 2 bases, and 16 bases lay in between. Per the germline V gene, CDR1 is SGHNT and CDR2 is YYREEE (reference sequence). CDR3 size: 17 residues. The CDR3 nucleotides read TGTGCCAGCAGCCCGGCACCCACAGGGACTGGGGCCAACGTCCTGACTTTC. Residues: CASSPAPTGTGANVLTF.

The rearrangement joins TRBV6-5 to TRBJ2-7; 10 nucleotides match TRBD1. V lost 2 bases to trimming and J lost 4 bases; unmatched junction nucleotides: 5. From germline, CDR1 is MNHEY and CDR2 SVGAGI. There are 15 residues in the CDR3. The CDR3 is CASSYAVGQGYEQYF. The CDR3, as DNA: TGTGCCAGCAGTTACGCAGTGGGACAGGGGTACGAGCAGTACTTC.

The chain uses TRBV3-1 (or the pseudogene TRBV3-2) and TRBJ1-3; possibly TRBD1 for D (5 bases). Looked up from germline, CDR1 is LGHDT and CDR2 is YNNKEL (reference sequence). V was pared by 7 bases and J by 0 bases, with 10 bases between. The CDR3 totals 14 residues. The CDR3 coding sequence is TGTGCCAGCACCCCCGGGGGCTCTGGAAACACCATATATTTT. This gives the protein CASTPGGSGNTIYF.

The DNA of the CDR3 is TGCGCCAGCAGCCCCCAGGGGAGCCTCTCCTACAATGAGCAGTTCTTC. Translated, it gives CASSPQGSLSYNEQFF. The chain couples TRBV5-1 to TRBJ2-1; perhaps TRBD1 as D (6 bases). Per the germline V gene, CDR1 is SGHRS and CDR2 is YFSETQ. V dropped 4 bases and J dropped 0 bases, with 14 bases sitting between them. CDR3 length: 16 residues.